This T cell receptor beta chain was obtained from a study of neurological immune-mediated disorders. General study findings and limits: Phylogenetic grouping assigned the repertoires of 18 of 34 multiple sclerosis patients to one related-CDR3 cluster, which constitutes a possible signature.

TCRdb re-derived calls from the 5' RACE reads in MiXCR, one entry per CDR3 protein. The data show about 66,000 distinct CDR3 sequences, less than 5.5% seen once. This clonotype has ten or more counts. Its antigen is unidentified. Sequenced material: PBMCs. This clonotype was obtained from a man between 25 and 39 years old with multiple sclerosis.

In DNA form, the CDR3 reads TGCGCCGCAGCCACCAAAGTGAGGGAGACCCAGTACTTC. This translates into CAAATKVRETQYF. The V and J genes are TRBV10-1 and TRBJ2-5; D gene uncertain. CDR1 WNHNN and CDR2 SYGVQD come from the germline V gene (reference sequence). The ends were cut back, 11 bases at V and 5 bases at J, with 18 bases in the middle. This CDR3 is 13 amino acids long.